The 15 T cell receptor beta chains below come from one sample, sequenced in a study of T cells after yellow fever vaccination. TCRdb independently ran MiXCR on the 5' RACE reads; one entry per CDR3 protein. The sample has about 300,000 distinct CDR3 sequences, under 9% seen once. The sample in question was CD4+ T cells sorted from PBMCs, obtained 5 days after the yellow fever booster vaccination. The receptors stem from a man between 18 and 35 years old who received the YFV17D yellow fever vaccine.

This clonotype was seen ten or more times. This chain links TRBV20-1 with TRBJ2-7; D might be TRBD2 (7 bases). V lost 4 bases to trimming and J lost 3 bases, with 16 bases between them. The CDR3 covers 14 residues. Germline lookup yields CDR1 DFQATT and CDR2 SNEGSKA (reference sequence). The CDR3: CSAIPGGGSYEQYV. CDR3 DNA sequence: TGCAGTGCTATACCAGGCGGGGGCAGCTACGAGCAGTACGTC.

The J gene is TRBJ1-1, the V gene TRBV5-1, with D maybe TRBD1 (6 bases). The CDR3 extends over 15 amino acids. Germline values: CDR1 SGHRS, CDR2 YFSETQ. The V and J ends lost 4 bases and 1 base respectively, with 14 bases between them. CDR3 residues: CASSGDRPSNTEAFF. CDR3 in DNA: TGCGCCAGCAGCGGAGACAGGCCATCGAACACTGAAGCTTTCTTT.

In its sample, this clonotype was seen a few times. V is TRBV25-1 and J is TRBJ2-7; perhaps TRBD2 as D (5 bases). The CDR3 spans 13 residues. Germline-derived CDR1 and CDR2 are MGHDK and SYGVNS. V was cut by 8 bases and J by 7 bases, with 18 bases left in between. DNA of the CDR3: TGTGCCAGCGAAAGGGAAACCCCGGGGGAGCAGTACTTC. This translates into CASERETPGEQYF.

This clonotype has at least ten counts. This chain connects TRBV4-3 to TRBJ2-1; 14 bases fit TRBD2. Per germline, CDR1 LGHNA and CDR2 YSLEER. Trimming cost V 0 bases and J 8 bases; bases outside gene matches: 9. The CDR3 spans 18 residues. CDR3 sequence reads: CASSQDPTSGGGWHEQFF. CDR3 bases: TGCGCCAGCAGCCAAGACCCGACTAGCGGGGGGGGCTGGCATGAGCAGTTCTTC.

This rearrangement joins TRBV11-3 to TRBJ1-3; D remains ambiguous. This CDR3 has 15 amino acids. CDR1 and CDR2 (germline): SGHNT, YENEEA. The ends were cut back, 5 bases at V and 4 bases at J, with 15 bases in the middle. The CDR3 region is CASSPLSGRGNTIYF. CDR3 sequence (DNA): TGTGCCAGCAGCCCCCTCTCAGGTCGGGGAAACACCATATATTTT. The full variable domain, with the rest looked up from reference TRBV11-3 and TRBJ1-3, is EAGVVQSPRYKIIEKKQPVAFWCNPISGHNTLYWYLQNLGQGPELLIRYENEEAVDDSQLPKDRFSAERLKGVDSTLKIQPAELGDSAVYLCASSPLSGRGNTIYFGEGSWLTVV.

This chain connects TRBV7-2 to TRBJ2-4; the D gene could be TRBD1 or TRBD2 (5 bases each). The CDR3 is 13 amino acids. Germline V gene lookup returns CDR1 SGHTA and CDR2 FQGNSA. Trimming removed 6 bases from V and 0 bases from J, with 6 bases in between. The CDR3 nucleotides are TGTGCCAGCAGGGGGGTAGCCAAAAACATTCAGTACTTC. Translation: CASRGVAKNIQYF.

The rearrangement links TRBV7-6 to TRBJ2-5; unclear D gene. Trimming removed 0 bases at V and 3 bases at J, with 11 bases between. Germline V gene sequence: CDR1 SGHVS, CDR2 FNYEAQ. The CDR3 consists of 15 residues. The CDR3 is CASSLALTEEETQYF. DNA for the CDR3: TGTGCCAGCAGCTTAGCCCTGACGGAAGAAGAGACCCAGTACTTC.

The chain joins TRBV15 to TRBJ1-6, with 7 bases aligning to TRBD1. The V segment lost 6 bases and the J segment 10 bases; nucleotides outside the gene matches: 9. This CDR3 has 14 amino acids. Germline V gene data show CDR1 as LNHNV and CDR2 as YYDKDF (reference sequence). In DNA, the CDR3 is TGTGCCACCAGGGTGACAGGGCTAAAGTCACCCCTCCACTTT. It is translated as CATRVTGLKSPLHF.

The chain has TRBV5-4 and TRBJ2-2; possibly TRBD1 for D (6 bases). The ends were cut back, 4 bases at V and 7 bases at J, with 23 bases in the middle. CDR3 length equals 17 residues. Germline V gene data show CDR1 as SGHNT and CDR2 as YYREEE (reference sequence). In nucleotides, the CDR3 is TGTGCCAGCAGCGAGAGAAAGGGGACATATAACGTCGGGGAGCTGTTTTTT. Protein product: CASSERKGTYNVGELFF. Using reference TRBV5-4 and TRBJ2-2 for the parts outside the CDR3, the full variable domain is ETGVTQSPTHLIKTRGQQVTLRCSSQSGHNTVSWYQQALGQGPQFIFQYYREEENGRGNFPPRFSGLQFPNYSSELNVNALELDDSALYLCASSERKGTYNVGELFFGEGSRLTVL.

The sample holds a few counts of this clonotype. J is TRBJ1-4 and V is TRBV12-3 or TRBV12-4, with 7 bases matching TRBD1. The CDR3 has 13 amino acids. After removal of 5 bases from V and 8 bases from J, the junction contained 5 bases not matched to a gene. Here the CDR3 reads CASSAGGEEKLFF. DNA of the CDR3: TGTGCCAGCAGTGCAGGGGGGGAGGAAAAACTGTTTTTT.

A few counts support this clonotype. This chain links TRBV28 with TRBJ2-7, with D possibly TRBD1 on 6 matching bases. Germline V gives CDR1 MDHEN, CDR2 SYDVKM. This CDR3 spans 14 amino acids. V lost 5 bases and J 5 bases, leaving 16 bases between the germline ends. The CDR3 DNA reads TGTGCCAGCAGTCCCCCTGACAGGTCCCACGAGCAGTACTTC. Amino acid sequence: CASSPPDRSHEQYF.

The chain employs TRBV6-6 and TRBJ2-4, with D possibly TRBD2 on 6 matching bases. V lost 4 bases and J lost 0, with 13 bases in between. Germline CDR1 is MNHNY and CDR2 is SVGAGI (reference sequence). This CDR3 is 16 amino acids long. CDR3 protein: CASSSWRELAKNIQYF. The DNA for the CDR3 is TGTGCCAGCAGTTCCTGGCGGGAATTAGCCAAAAACATTCAGTACTTC.

The sample holds a few counts of this clonotype. The chain is built from TRBV4-1 and TRBJ2-3, with 8 bases that match TRBD2. The junction had 15 bases not matched to a gene; V was cut back by 1 base and J by 3 bases. The CDR3 is made up of 19 amino acids. Germline loops: CDR1 MGHRA, CDR2 YSYEKL. CDR3 residues: CASSQVFGGAIGSTDTQYF. Here the CDR3 DNA reads TGCGCCAGCAGCCAAGTGTTCGGGGGGGCTATTGGGTCGACAGATACGCAGTATTTT.

This clonotype turned up a few times. The chain combines TRBV10-3 with TRBJ1-5; maybe TRBD1 (6 bases). CDR1 is ENHRY, CDR2 SYGVKD, per germline. CDR3 size: 14 residues. V was cut by 0 bases and J by 7 bases, with 10 bases left in between. The CDR3 protein is CAISESGGQQPQHF. The CDR3 DNA is TGTGCCATCAGTGAGTCGGGGGGGCAGCAGCCCCAGCATTTT.

In this sample, this clonotype turned up a few times. This rearrangement joins TRBV19 to TRBJ1-2; 7 positions match TRBD1. The CDR3 has 14 residues. V trimming: 5 bases; J trimming: 4 bases; junction bases outside the gene matches: 7. The V gene's germline CDR1 is LNHDA and CDR2 SQIVND (reference sequence). CDR3 in amino acids: CASSPWQGGYGYTF. CDR3 nucleotides: TGTGCCAGTAGTCCCTGGCAGGGGGGCTATGGCTACACCTTC.